The 15 T cell receptor beta chains below were found in one sample sequenced in a study of T cells in Graves' hyperthyroidism and ophthalmopathy (dated by TCRdb to between 2018 and 2021). The library was prepared using multiplex PCR. Data came from an Illumina HiSeq 2000. TCR beta CDR3 regions were amplified from RNA transcripts. The TCR CDR3 was subjected to a first round of RT-PCR using the HTBI primer set and the Qiagen OneStep RT-PCR kit. The raw public data were reprocessed by TCRdb itself: fastp quality trimming at Q25, MiXCR clonotype calling, in-frame beta chains only. Each entry is one CDR3 protein sequence, shown with its most common DNA and genes. The sample table contains under 400,000 distinct CDR3 sequences; only one count was recorded for approximately 18% of them. The ten largest clones capture less than 20% of the sample. Sequences were obtained from blood. Receptors originate from a middle-aged woman with Graves' ophthalmopathy.

This clonotype was picked up many times. This chain links TRBV18 with TRBJ1-5, with D uncertain. V shed 5 bases and J shed 7 bases, with 12 bases lying between them. CDR1 is KGHSH and CDR2 is LQKENI in the germline V gene. This CDR3 has 13 residues. CDR3 DNA: TGTGCCAGCTCAGACACGGAAGGGCAGCCCCAGCATTTT. Encoded protein: CASSDTEGQPQHF.

This clonotype was seen at least ten times. The J gene is TRBJ2-2, the V gene TRBV6-1; 7 bases align to TRBD2. This CDR3 has 16 amino acids. The V and J ends lost 4 bases and 1 base, in that order; junction bases with no gene match: 6. Germline CDR1 and CDR2: MNHNS and SASEGT. CDR3 region: CASSAGTTMNTGELFF. Written as DNA, the CDR3 is TGTGCCAGCAGTGCCGGGACTACTATGAACACCGGGGAGCTGTTTTTT.

Ten or more counts support this clonotype. The chain combines TRBV30 with TRBJ1-2; TRBD1 matches 8 bases. The V and J ends lost 2 bases and 7 bases, in that order; junction bases with no gene match: 3. The CDR3 loop spans 12 amino acids. Germline CDR1 reads GTSNPN; CDR2 reads SVGIG (reference sequence). CDR3 in DNA: TGTGCCTGGAGTTCAGGGGGCGGTGGCTACACCTTC. Amino acids: CAWSSGGGGYTF.

This clonotype was observed a few times. The rearrangement joins TRBV12-3 or TRBV12-4 to TRBJ1-1; no definite D call. The V end lost 3 bases, the J end lost 10 bases, and 18 bases lay between the germline ends. This CDR3 spans 14 amino acids. CDR3 bases: TGTGCCAGCAGTTTCTTGGGGAGGACGCCGGGAGCTTTCTTT. Its protein product is CASSFLGRTPGAFF.

This clonotype was seen at least ten times. The chain joins TRBV19 to TRBJ1-3, with TRBD1 identical over 7 bases. The CDR3 has 16 amino acids. Trimming removed 6 bases from V and 2 bases from J; junction bases left unmatched: 10. Germline CDR1 and CDR2: LNHDA and SQIVND (reference sequence). CDR3 nucleotides: TGTGCCAGTAGCCGACCCCCCGGGACAGCTGGAAACACCATATATTTT. Amino acid sequence: CASSRPPGTAGNTIYF.

This clonotype was counted many times. The rearrangement links TRBV12-3 or TRBV12-4 to TRBJ1-5; D gene ambiguous. CDR3 length: 14 amino acids. V was trimmed by 7 bases and J by 1 base, leaving 11 bases between them. The CDR3 loop is CASTHSGSNQPQHF. CDR3 nucleotides: TGTGCCAGCACTCATTCCGGGAGCAATCAGCCCCAGCATTTT.

In its sample, this clonotype was seen many times. The V and J genes are TRBV11-1 and TRBJ2-2, with 11 bases identical to TRBD2. CDR1 SGHAT and CDR2 FQDESV come from the germline V gene (reference sequence). With V trimmed by 5 bases and J by 5 bases, 13 bases remained unmatched. The CDR3 runs to 18 residues. The CDR3 DNA is TGTGCCAGCAGCCGATTGTTGACTAGCGGGATTCCTACCGGGGAGCTGTTTTTT. Translated, it gives CASSRLLTSGIPTGELFF.

The rearrangement links TRBV6-1 to TRBJ1-1; D gene unclear. The germline gives CDR1 MNHNS, CDR2 SASEGT. CDR3 size: 13 residues. V was trimmed by 7 bases and J by 5 bases, leaving 14 bases between them. The CDR3 DNA reads as TGTGCCAGCATCGTCCAAAAAGCGACTGAAGCTTTCTTT. Its translation is CASIVQKATEAFF.

Concerning this clonotype itself: A read error is possible here, since a much larger clone lies one base away. The chain recombines TRBV19 with TRBJ1-1, with TRBD1 as a possible D gene (5 bases). V shed 3 bases and J shed 5 bases, with 10 bases lying between them. CDR3 length: 13 amino acids. Germline V gives CDR1 LNHDA, CDR2 SQIVND (reference sequence). CDR3 nucleotides: TGTGCCAGTAGTATGGACACGGCAACTGAAGCTTTCTTT. Translated: CASSMDTATEAFF.

This clonotype was seen many times. The chain has TRBV30 and TRBJ2-7; a weak D match, TRBD2 (6 bases). The germline V gene encodes CDR1 GTSNPN and CDR2 SVGIG (reference sequence). The CDR3 is made up of 13 amino acids. V was clipped by 2 bases and J by 0 bases, with 8 bases between them. This chain's CDR3 is CAWSSGSSYEQYF. In nucleotides, the CDR3 is TGTGCCTGGAGTTCCGGGAGCTCCTACGAGCAGTACTTC.

The chain employs TRBV28 and TRBJ1-5; 7 positions match TRBD1. Germline assignment: CDR1 MDHEN and CDR2 SYDVKM. The CDR3 contains 13 residues. Trimming removed 8 bases from V and 4 bases from J; junction bases left unmatched: 5. This CDR3 reads CASLGTANQPQHF. Here the CDR3 DNA reads TGTGCCAGCCTCGGGACAGCGAATCAGCCCCAGCATTTT. Full variable domain (rest looked up from reference TRBV28 and TRBJ1-5): DVKVTQSSRYLVKRTGEKVFLECVQDMDHENMFWYRQDPGLGLRLIYFSYDVKMKEKGDIPEGYSVSREKKERFSLILESASTNQTSMYLCASLGTANQPQHFGDGTRLSIL.

The table lists this clonotype with many counts. J is TRBJ1-1 and V is TRBV3-1; 8 positions match TRBD1. The CDR3 is 16 residues long. From germline, CDR1 is LGHDT and CDR2 YNNKEL (reference sequence). Unmatched junction bases numbered 6, after V lost 1 base and J lost 2 bases. The chain's CDR3 is CASSQAPGQANTEAFF. In nucleotides, the CDR3 is TGTGCCAGCAGCCAAGCCCCGGGACAGGCTAACACTGAAGCTTTCTTT.

This clonotype appeared many times. The V gene is TRBV2, the J gene TRBJ1-6, with 11 bases that match TRBD1. Losses at the gene ends were 7 bases for V and 10 bases for J; bases not matched to a gene: 6. Germline CDR1 reads SNHLY; CDR2 reads FYNNEI. CDR3 length: 14 residues. This CDR3 reads CASTKGQGASPLHF. CDR3 DNA sequence: TGTGCCAGCACCAAAGGACAGGGGGCATCACCCCTCCACTTT. The entire variable domain, with the rest obtained from reference TRBV2 and TRBJ1-6, is as follows: EPEVTQTPSHQVTQMGQEVILRCVPISNHLYFYWYRQILGQKVEFLVSFYNNEISEKSEIFDDQFSVERPDGSNFTLKIRSTKLEDSAMYFCASTKGQGASPLHFGNGTRLTVT.

This clonotype was seen at least ten times. In DNA, the CDR3 is TGTGCTAGTGGTACGACAGGAGGAGGCAATCAGCCCCAGCATTTT. Protein product: CASGTTGGGNQPQHF. The V gene is TRBV12-5, the J gene TRBJ1-5, with TRBD1 as a possible D gene (6 bases). The CDR3 is 15 amino acids. V was cut by 5 bases and J by 2 bases, with 13 bases left in between. The germline gives CDR1 LGHNT, CDR2 FRNRAP.

This clonotype has ten or more counts. The V and J genes are TRBV12-5 and TRBJ1-2; no clear D. This CDR3 has 14 amino acids. Germline lookup yields CDR1 LGHNT and CDR2 FRNRAP. With 4 bases removed from V and 1 base from J, the gap between germline ends came to 10 bases. The CDR3 sequence: CASGSETINYGYTF. The CDR3 DNA reads as TGTGCTAGTGGTTCCGAGACAATTAACTATGGCTACACCTTC.